Detailed here is one T cell receptor beta chain. The study assigned cohorts using participant-reported clinical history. This sample was included in a study of blood T cell repertoires in COVID-19. Study-wide background: The origin of the acute and convalescent COVID-19 samples was the United States, Italy and Spain.

Authors' processing steps: For nucleated cells, counts were estimated from reference gene primer amplification. TCRdb's table, derived via immunoSEQ multiplex PCR, lists solely in-frame clones and lacks some. V, J and clone size are taken as reported in that table, and D and trimming were inferred from the DNA itself. The data hold some 190,000 clones, with less than 85% observed a single time. The V gene lost 8 bases and the J gene lost 9 bases, with 8 bases spanning the gap. Germline V gene sequence: CDR1 SNHLY, CDR2 FYNNEI. This CDR3 is 10 amino acids long. Sequencing was performed on PBMCs or T cells enriched from blood (not recorded which). The sequence derives from a woman aged 30 to 39 who had recovered from COVID-19. The chain links TRBV2 to TRBJ2-1; no definite D call. The CDR3 DNA sequence: TGTGCCAGCGAACGCGTTGAGCAGTTCTTC. Amino acid sequence: CASERVEQFF.